This TCR beta chain was sequenced in a study of T cell responses to AZD1222 COVID-19 vaccine. Points from the study as a whole: Variant regions that are unmutated are reportedly the target of nearly half of spike-specific TCRs.

CDR1 and CDR2 from the germline V gene are SGHRS and YFSETQ. The germline V and J ends were trimmed by 3 bases and 5 bases, with 19 bases remaining between them. The CDR3 covers 16 residues. To note about this clone: The antigen remains undetermined.

Only in-frame clones appear in the TCRdb table, and some are missing; sequencing was by immunoSEQ multiplex PCR. The data show about 120,000 clones, roughly 90% seen once. Material: peripheral blood, obtained on day 0 of AZD1222 vaccination. The TCR was taken from an adult in good health. The rearrangement uses TRBV5-1 and TRBJ2-3, with a possible D match to TRBD2 (5 bases). The CDR3, as DNA: TGCGCCAGCAGCTCTCCCCCCGGGGATTTGGGAGATACGCAGTATTTT. Amino acids: CASSSPPGDLGDTQYF.